Here is one T cell receptor (beta chain) with its context. These data are taken from a study of PD-L1 blockade in urothelial cancer. Time point reported: pretreatment peripheral blood. Using immunoSEQ multiplex PCR, the repertoire was profiled, and TCRdb retains in-frame clones only, with some absent. Among fewer than 50,000 clones listed, around 80% were seen once. The germline V gene has CDR1 MDHEN and CDR2 SYDVKM. This CDR3 region has 14 residues. The germline V and J ends were trimmed by 3 bases and 4 bases, with 12 bases remaining between them. The clonotype comes from a man in his sixties or seventies with urothelial cancer. The source was PBMCs, collected around atezolizumab (anti-PD-L1) treatment. J is TRBJ1-2 and V is TRBV28; D is uncertain. The CDR3 spells CASSLEGRRYGYTF. For the CDR3, the DNA is TGTGCCAGCAGTTTGGAGGGCCGCCGCTATGGCTACACCTTC.